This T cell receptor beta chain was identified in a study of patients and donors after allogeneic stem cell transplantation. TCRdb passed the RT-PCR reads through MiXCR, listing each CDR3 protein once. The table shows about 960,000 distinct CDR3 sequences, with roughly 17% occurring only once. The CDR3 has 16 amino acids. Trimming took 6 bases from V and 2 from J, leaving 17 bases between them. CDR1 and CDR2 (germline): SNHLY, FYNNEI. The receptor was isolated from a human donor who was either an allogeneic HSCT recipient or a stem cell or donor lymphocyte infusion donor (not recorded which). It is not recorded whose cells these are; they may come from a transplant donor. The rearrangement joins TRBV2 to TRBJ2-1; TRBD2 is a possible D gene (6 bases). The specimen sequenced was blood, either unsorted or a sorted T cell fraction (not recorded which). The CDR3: CASSPRDSPAYNEQFF. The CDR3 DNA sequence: TGTGCCAGCAGCCCCAGGGACTCCCCGGCCTACAATGAGCAGTTCTTC. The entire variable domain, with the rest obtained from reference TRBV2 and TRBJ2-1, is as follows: EPEVTQTPSHQVTQMGQEVILRCVPISNHLYFYWYRQILGQKVEFLVSFYNNEISEKSEIFDDQFSVERPDGSNFTLKIRSTKLEDSAMYFCASSPRDSPAYNEQFFGPGTRLTVL.